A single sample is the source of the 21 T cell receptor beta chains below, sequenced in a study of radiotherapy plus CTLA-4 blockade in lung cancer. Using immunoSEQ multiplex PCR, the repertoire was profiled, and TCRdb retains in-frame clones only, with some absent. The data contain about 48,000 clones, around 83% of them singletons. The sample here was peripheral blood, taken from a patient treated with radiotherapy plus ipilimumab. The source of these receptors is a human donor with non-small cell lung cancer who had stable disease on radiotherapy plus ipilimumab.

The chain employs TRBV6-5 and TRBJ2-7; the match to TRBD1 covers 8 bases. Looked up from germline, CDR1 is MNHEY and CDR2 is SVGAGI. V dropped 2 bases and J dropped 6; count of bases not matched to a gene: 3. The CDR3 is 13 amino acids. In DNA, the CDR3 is TGTGCCAGCAGTTACCAGGACAGGGTCGAGCAGTACTTC. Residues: CASSYQDRVEQYF.

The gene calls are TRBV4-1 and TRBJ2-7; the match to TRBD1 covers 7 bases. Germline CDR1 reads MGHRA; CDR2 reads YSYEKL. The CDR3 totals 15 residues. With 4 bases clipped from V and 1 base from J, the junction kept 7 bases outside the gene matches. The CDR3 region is CASSPRQGGSYEQYF. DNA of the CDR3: TGCGCCAGCAGCCCGCGACAGGGTGGGTCCTACGAGCAGTACTTC.

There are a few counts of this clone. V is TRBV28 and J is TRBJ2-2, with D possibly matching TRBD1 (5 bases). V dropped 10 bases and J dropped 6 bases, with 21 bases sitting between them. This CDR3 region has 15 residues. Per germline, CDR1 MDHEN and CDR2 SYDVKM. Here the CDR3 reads CATTRAGINSGELFF. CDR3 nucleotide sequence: TGTGCCACTACCAGGGCAGGGATTAATTCCGGGGAGCTGTTTTTT.

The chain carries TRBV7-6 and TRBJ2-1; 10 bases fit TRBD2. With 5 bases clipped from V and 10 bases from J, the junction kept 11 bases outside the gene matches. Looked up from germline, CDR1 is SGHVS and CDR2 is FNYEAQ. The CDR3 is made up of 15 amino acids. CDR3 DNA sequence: TGTGCCAGCAGCCACCGCGCTAGCGGGAGTAGGGAGCAGTTCTTC. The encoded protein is CASSHRASGSREQFF. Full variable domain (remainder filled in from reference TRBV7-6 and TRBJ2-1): GAGVSQSPRYKVTKRGQDVALRCDPISGHVSLYWYRQALGQGPEFLTYFNYEAQQDKSGLPNDRFSAERPEGSISTLTIQRTEQRDSAMYRCASSHRASGSREQFFGPGTRLTVL.

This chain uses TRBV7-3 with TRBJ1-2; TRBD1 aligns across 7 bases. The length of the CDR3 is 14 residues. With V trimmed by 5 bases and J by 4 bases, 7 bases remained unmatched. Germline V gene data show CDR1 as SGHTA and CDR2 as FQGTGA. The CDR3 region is CASSQGGEGYGYTF. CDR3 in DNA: TGTGCCAGCAGCCAGGGGGGCGAAGGCTATGGCTACACCTTC.

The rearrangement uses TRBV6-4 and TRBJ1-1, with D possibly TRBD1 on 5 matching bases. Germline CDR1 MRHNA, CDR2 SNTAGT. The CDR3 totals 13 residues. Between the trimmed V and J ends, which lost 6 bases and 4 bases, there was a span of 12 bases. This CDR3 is CASSRIQGTEAFF. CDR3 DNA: TGTGCCAGCAGCCGAATCCAGGGCACTGAAGCTTTCTTT.

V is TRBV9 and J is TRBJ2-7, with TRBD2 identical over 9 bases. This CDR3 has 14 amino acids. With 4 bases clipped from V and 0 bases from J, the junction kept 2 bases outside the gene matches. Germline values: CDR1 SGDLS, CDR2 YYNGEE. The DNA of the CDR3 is TGTGCCAGCAGCCCTAGCGGGAACTCCTACGAGCAGTACTTC. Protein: CASSPSGNSYEQYF.

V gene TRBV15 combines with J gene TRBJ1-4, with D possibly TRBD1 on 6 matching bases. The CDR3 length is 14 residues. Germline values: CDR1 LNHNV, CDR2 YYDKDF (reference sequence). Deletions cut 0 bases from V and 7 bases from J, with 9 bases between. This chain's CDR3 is CATSRDRTAEKLFF. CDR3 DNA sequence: TGTGCCACCAGCAGAGATCGGACAGCTGAAAAACTGTTTTTT.

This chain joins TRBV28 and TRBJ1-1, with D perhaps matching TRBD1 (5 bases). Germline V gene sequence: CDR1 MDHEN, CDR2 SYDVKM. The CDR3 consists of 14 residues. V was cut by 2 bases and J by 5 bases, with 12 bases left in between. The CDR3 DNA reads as TGTGCCAGCAGTTTAGGGCAGGGAGGTACTGAAGCTTTCTTT. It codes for CASSLGQGGTEAFF.

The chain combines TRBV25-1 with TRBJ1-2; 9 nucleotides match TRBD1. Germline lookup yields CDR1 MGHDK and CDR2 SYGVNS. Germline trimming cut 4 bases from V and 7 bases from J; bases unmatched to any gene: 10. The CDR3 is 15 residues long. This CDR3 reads CASSATGGVMSGYTF. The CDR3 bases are TGTGCCAGCAGTGCAACAGGGGGCGTTATGTCTGGCTACACCTTC.

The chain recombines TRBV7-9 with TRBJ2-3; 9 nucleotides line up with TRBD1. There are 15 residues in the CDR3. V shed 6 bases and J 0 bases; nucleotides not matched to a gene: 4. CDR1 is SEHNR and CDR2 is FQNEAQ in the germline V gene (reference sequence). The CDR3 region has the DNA TGTGCCAGCAGAAACGGGACAGGGAGCACAGATACGCAGTATTTT. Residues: CASRNGTGSTDTQYF.

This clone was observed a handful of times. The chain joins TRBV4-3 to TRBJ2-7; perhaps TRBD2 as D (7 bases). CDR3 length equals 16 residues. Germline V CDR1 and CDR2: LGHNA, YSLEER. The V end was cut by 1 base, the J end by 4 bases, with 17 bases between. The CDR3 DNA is TGCGCCAGCAGCCAAGGGGGAGGGGGTACTGTATACGAGCAGTACTTC. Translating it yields CASSQGGGGTVYEQYF.

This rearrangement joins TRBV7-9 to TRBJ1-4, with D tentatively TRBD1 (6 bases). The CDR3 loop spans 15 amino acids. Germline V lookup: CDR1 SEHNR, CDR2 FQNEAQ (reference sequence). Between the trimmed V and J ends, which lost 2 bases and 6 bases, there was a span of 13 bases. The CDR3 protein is CASSLQGQPYEKLFF. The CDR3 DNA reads TGTGCCAGCAGCTTACAAGGACAGCCCTATGAAAAACTGTTTTTT.

The CDR3 protein is CASSQGTSGSSYNEQFF. Written as DNA, the CDR3 is TGCGCCAGCAGCCAAGGTACCAGCGGGAGCTCCTACAATGAGCAGTTCTTC. The V call is TRBV4-3, the J call TRBJ2-1, with 8 bases matching TRBD2. V was clipped by 1 base and J by 0 bases; unmatched bases: 5. The CDR3 has 17 amino acids. Germline V gene data show CDR1 as LGHNA and CDR2 as YSLEER.

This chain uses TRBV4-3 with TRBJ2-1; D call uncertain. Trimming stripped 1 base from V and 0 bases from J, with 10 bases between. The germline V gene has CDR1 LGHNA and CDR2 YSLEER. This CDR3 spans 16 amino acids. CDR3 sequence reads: CASSQAPRSSYNEQFF. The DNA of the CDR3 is TGCGCCAGCAGCCAAGCCCCCCGTAGCTCCTACAATGAGCAGTTCTTC.

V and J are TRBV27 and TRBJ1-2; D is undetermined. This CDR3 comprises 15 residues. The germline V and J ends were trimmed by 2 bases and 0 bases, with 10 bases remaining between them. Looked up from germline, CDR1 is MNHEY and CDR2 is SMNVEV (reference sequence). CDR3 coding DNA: TGTGCCAGCAGTTTAAACCAGGCTACTAACTATGGCTACACCTTC. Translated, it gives CASSLNQATNYGYTF.

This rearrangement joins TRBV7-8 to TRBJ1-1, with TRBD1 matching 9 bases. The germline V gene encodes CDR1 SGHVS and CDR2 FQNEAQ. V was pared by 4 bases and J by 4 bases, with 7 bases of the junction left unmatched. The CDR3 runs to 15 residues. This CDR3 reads CASSSRDRDFTEAFF. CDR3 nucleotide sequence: TGTGCCAGCAGCTCCCGGGACAGGGATTTCACTGAAGCTTTCTTT. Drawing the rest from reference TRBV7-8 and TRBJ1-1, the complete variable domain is GAGVSQSPRYKVAKRGQDVALRCDPISGHVSLFWYQQALGQGPEFLTYFQNEAQLDKSGLPSDRFFAERPEGSVSTLKIQRTQQEDSAVYLCASSSRDRDFTEAFFGQGTRLTVV.

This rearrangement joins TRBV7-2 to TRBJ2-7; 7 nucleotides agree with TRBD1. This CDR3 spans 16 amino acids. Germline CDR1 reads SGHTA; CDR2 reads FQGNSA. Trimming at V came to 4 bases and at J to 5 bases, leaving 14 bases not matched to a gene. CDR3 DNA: TGTGCCAGCAGCTCTCCCCCGGGACAGCTTTCTGACGAGCAGTACTTC. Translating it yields CASSSPPGQLSDEQYF.

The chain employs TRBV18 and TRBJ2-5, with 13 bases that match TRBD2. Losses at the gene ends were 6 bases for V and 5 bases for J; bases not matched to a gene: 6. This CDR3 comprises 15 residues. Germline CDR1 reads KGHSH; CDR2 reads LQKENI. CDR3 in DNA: TGTGCCAGCTCCCCCGGACTAGCGGGAGTCGAGACCCAGTACTTC. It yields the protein CASSPGLAGVETQYF.

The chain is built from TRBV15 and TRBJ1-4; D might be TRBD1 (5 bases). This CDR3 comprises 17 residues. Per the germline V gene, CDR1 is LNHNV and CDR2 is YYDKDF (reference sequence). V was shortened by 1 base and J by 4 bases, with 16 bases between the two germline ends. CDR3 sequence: CATSRVPGGTGNEKLFF. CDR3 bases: TGTGCCACCAGCAGAGTTCCAGGCGGGACTGGTAATGAAAAACTGTTTTTT. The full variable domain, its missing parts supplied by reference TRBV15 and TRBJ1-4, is DAMVIQNPRYQVTQFGKPVTLSCSQTLNHNVMYWYQQKSSQAPKLLFHYYDKDFNNEADTPDNFQSRRPNTSFCFLDIRSPGLGDTAMYLCATSRVPGGTGNEKLFFGSGTQLSVL.

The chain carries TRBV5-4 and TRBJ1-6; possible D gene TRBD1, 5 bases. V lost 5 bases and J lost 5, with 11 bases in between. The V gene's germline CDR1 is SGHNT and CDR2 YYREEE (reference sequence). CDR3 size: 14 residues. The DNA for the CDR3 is TGTGCCAGCAGTTTCGCAGGGAATAATTCACCCCTCCACTTT. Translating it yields CASSFAGNNSPLHF.